This TCR beta chain was recovered during a study of shared clonotypes between healthy human individuals. Overall study results and limits: Only a few donors were included, so the genetic and exposure-history diversity represented was limited. Sharing across four donors was highest in naive CD4 (about 5%) and lowest in memory CD8 (around 0.4%).

The repertoire was sequenced with immunoSEQ multiplex PCR; TCRdb's copy has only in-frame clones and lacks some. There are 2,500,000 or so clones in the sample; 85% to 95% occur only once, and around 0.4% lies in the top ten. Of note for this clone: Its antigen is still unknown.

In germline, CDR1 is SNHLY, CDR2 FYNNEI. This CDR3 is 13 amino acids long. The junction had 1 base not matched to a gene; V was cut back by 6 bases and J by 1 base. Subsets obtained from CD4+ cells comprised CD45RA+ naive and CD45RA-negative memory cells. Material for sequencing was naive CD4+ T cells from PBMCs. Noted subset: CD45RA+ positively selected. The rearrangement links TRBV2 to TRBJ2-7; 9 nucleotides line up with TRBD1. This sequence originates from a man between 18 and 29 years old in good health. Some clones in this sample may be carry-over from other donors' samples. The CDR3 here is CASRTGGSYEQYF. The CDR3 DNA is TGTGCCAGCAGGACAGGGGGGTCCTACGAGCAGTACTTC.